Listed below are T cell receptor beta chains from one sample, sequenced in a study of blood T cells in healthy people across ages. TCRdb independently ran MiXCR on the 5' RACE reads; one entry per CDR3 protein. This table holds approximately 830,000 distinct CDR3 sequences, 60% to 80% found once. Sequencing used blood. All receptors come from a man aged 25-45 years in good health. CDR3s include the opening cysteine and the closing phenylalanine or tryptophan. D genes are given only for firm matches. The size field is filled for only some rows; it gives once, few, many or a size class.

d_call	v_call	j_call	clone_size	cdr3_nt	cdr3_aa
TRBD2	TRBV12-3/TRBV12-4	TRBJ2-7	medium-sized	TGTGCCAGCAGTGTATCGGGGGGTCTCGAGCAGTACTTC	CASSVSGGLEQYF
.	TRBV29-1	TRBJ1-4	.	TGCAGCGTTGAAGTCTCCGGAGCGGGGGAAAAACTGTTTTTT	CSVEVSGAGEKLFF
TRBD2	TRBV3-1	TRBJ2-7	.	TGTGCCAGCAGCCAGCGGGAGAACGAGCAGTACTTC	CASSQRENEQYF
TRBD2	TRBV9	TRBJ2-3	.	TGTGCCAGCAGCGTAGCGACTAGCGGGGGGAGACCAGATACGCAGTATTTT	CASSVATSGGRPDTQYF
.	TRBV29-1	TRBJ2-7	.	TGCAGCGTTAAGACAGGCAGCTCCTACAATGAGCAGTACTTC	CSVKTGSSYNEQYF
.	TRBV4-2	TRBJ2-7	.	TGTGCCAGCAGCCAAGCCTTAGCGGACCGCTCCTACGAGCAGTACTTC	CASSQALADRSYEQYF
TRBD1	TRBV5-1	TRBJ2-7	once	TGCGCCAGCAGCCCGCCAGGGACAGGGGTAAACGAGCAGTACTTC	CASSPPGTGVNEQYF
TRBD2	TRBV12-3/TRBV12-4	TRBJ2-3	few	TGTGCCAGCAGTTACACTAGCGGGGATGGTACGCAGTATTTT	CASSYTSGDGTQYF
.	TRBV20-1	TRBJ1-2	.	TGCAGTGCTAGGTTTGCGGGGGGTCTGGCCTATGGCTACACCTTC	CSARFAGGLAYGYTF
TRBD2	TRBV3-1	TRBJ2-3	.	TGTGCCAGCAGCCGTAAAGCGGGAGGGCCTACAGATACGCAGTATTTT	CASSRKAGGPTDTQYF
.	TRBV3-1	TRBJ2-1	few	TGTGCCAGCAGCCAACCTCGGAGCCCCCTCGGGGAGTACAATGAGCAGTTCTTC	CASSQPRSPLGEYNEQFF
.	TRBV12-3/TRBV12-4	TRBJ2-3	.	TGTGCCAGCAGTTTATGGGCCAGAAGGTATTTT	CASSLWARRYF
.	TRBV7-9	TRBJ2-5	few	TGTGCCAGCAGCTTAGGCTCAGCACAAGAGACCCAGTACTTC	CASSLGSAQETQYF
.	TRBV12-3/TRBV12-4	TRBJ1-1	.	TGTGCCAGCAGTCCCGCCGGGGACACTGAAGCTTTCTTT	CASSPAGDTEAFF
TRBD1	TRBV20-1	TRBJ1-2	few	TGCAGTGCCCGGGACAGGGGCGGTGGCTACACCTTC	CSARDRGGGYTF
TRBD1	TRBV5-1	TRBJ1-2	.	TGCGCCAGCAGCCCGACAGGGCCGGGCGGCTACACCTTC	CASSPTGPGGYTF
.	TRBV20-1	TRBJ2-7	.	TGCAGTGCTAGAGGAGCAGGGAGTAACGAGCAGTACTTC	CSARGAGSNEQYF